The T cell receptor (beta chain) under discussion was sequenced for a study of response to subunit inactivated influenza vaccine. CDR1 and CDR2 (germline): MNHEY, SVGEGT. The V and J ends lost 5 bases and 0 bases respectively, with 5 bases between them. The CDR3 is 13 amino acids. TCRdb reprocessed the RT-PCR reads with MiXCR, giving one entry per CDR3 protein. Of 650,000 to 800,000 distinct CDR3 sequences listed, approximately 15% are singletons. This clonotype showed up many times. The antigen remains undetermined. General observations from the study: There was a suggestion from the authors that each seasonal influenza vaccination recruits few new T cells.

V and J are TRBV6-2 or TRBV6-3 and TRBJ1-5; D remains ambiguous. Sequenced here: PBMCs from blood, sampled roughly 15 days before vaccination. This TCR came from a man in his forties or fifties who received an inactivated influenza vaccine. The CDR3 loop reads CASSPFSNQPQHF. The CDR3 DNA reads as TGTGCCAGCAGTCCTTTTAGCAATCAGCCCCAGCATTTT.